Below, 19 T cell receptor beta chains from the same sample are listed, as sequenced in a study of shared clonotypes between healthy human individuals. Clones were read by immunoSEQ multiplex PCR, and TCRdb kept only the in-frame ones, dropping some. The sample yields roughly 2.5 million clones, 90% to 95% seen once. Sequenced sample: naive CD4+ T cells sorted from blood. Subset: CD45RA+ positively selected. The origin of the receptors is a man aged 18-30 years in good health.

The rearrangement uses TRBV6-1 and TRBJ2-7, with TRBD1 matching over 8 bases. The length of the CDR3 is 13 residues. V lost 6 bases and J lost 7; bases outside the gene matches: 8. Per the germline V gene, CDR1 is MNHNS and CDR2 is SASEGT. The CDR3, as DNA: TGTGCCAGCAGGTATCAGGGGGCGAGGGAGCAGTACTTC. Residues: CASRYQGAREQYF.

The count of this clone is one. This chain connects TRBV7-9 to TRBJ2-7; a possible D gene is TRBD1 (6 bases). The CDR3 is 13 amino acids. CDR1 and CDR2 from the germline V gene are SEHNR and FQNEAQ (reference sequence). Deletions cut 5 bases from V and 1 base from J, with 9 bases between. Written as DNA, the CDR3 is TGTGCCAGCAGCGGACAGATATCCTACGAGCAGTACTTC. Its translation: CASSGQISYEQYF.

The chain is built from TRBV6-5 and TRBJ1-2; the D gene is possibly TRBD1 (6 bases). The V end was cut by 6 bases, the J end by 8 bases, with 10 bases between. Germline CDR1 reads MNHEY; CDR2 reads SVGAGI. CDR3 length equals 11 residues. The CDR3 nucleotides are TGTGCCAGCAGAGGCGACAGGGGCTACACCTTC. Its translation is CASRGDRGYTF.

DNA for the CDR3: TGTGCCAGCAGTGAAGGCCCTCGTGGCGGGGAGCTGTTTTTT. It yields the protein CASSEGPRGGELFF. The V gene is TRBV2, the J gene TRBJ2-2, with D hard to call. The CDR3 spans 14 residues. Germline V gene data show CDR1 as SNHLY and CDR2 as FYNNEI. Trimming pared 1 base from V and 7 bases from J, leaving 10 bases between.

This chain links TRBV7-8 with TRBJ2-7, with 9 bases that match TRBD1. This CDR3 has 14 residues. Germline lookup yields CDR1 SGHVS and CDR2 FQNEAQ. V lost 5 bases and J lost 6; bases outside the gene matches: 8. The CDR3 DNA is TGTGCCAGCAGCCCTCGGGACAGGGTAGTCGAGCAGTACTTC. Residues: CASSPRDRVVEQYF.

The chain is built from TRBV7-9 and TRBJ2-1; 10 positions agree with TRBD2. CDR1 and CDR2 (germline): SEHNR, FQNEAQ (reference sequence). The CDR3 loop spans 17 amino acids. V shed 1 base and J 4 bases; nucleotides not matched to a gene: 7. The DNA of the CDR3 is TGTGCCAGCAGCTTAGTGGGACTAGCGTTCCTATACAATGAGCAGTTCTTC. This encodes CASSLVGLAFLYNEQFF.

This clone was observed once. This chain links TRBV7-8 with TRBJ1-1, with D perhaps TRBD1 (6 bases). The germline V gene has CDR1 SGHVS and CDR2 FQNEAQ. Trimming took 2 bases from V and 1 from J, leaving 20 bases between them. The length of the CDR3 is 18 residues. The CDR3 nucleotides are TGTGCCAGCAGCTTACGTATAAATTCCGGGACACCGAACACTGAAGCTTTCTTT. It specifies CASSLRINSGTPNTEAFF.

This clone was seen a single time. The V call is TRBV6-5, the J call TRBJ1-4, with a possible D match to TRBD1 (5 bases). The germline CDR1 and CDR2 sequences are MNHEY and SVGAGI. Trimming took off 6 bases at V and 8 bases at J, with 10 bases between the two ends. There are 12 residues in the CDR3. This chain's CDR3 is CASSSGTEKLFF. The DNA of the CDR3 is TGTGCCAGCAGCTCTGGGACCGAAAAACTGTTTTTT.

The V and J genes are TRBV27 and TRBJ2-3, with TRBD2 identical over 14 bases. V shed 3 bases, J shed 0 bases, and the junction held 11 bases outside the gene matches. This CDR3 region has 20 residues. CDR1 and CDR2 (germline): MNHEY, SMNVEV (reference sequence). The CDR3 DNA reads TGTGCCAGCAGTTTCTTCTCGGGACTAGCGGGGGCCCCTAGCACAGATACGCAGTATTTT. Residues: CASSFFSGLAGAPSTDTQYF.

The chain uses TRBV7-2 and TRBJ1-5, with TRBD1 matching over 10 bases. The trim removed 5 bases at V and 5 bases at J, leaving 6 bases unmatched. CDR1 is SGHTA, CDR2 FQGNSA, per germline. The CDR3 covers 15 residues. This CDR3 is CASSAGTGAYQPQHF. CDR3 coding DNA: TGTGCCAGCAGCGCGGGGACAGGGGCCTATCAGCCCCAGCATTTT. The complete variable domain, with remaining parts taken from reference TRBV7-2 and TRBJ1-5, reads GAGVSQSPSNKVTEKGKDVELRCDPISGHTALYWYRQSLGQGLEFLIYFQGNSAPDKSGLPSDRFSAERTGGSVSTLTIQRTQQEDSAVYLCASSAGTGAYQPQHFGDGTRLSIL.

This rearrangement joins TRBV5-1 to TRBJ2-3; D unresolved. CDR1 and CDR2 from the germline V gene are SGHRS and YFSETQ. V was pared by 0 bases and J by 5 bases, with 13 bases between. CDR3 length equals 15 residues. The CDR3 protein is CASSLEVMGLDTQYF. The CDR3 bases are TGCGCCAGCAGCTTGGAGGTGATGGGTCTAGATACGCAGTATTTT.

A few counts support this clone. The CDR3 loop is CASSWGQGNYGYTF. In DNA form, the CDR3 reads TGTGCCAGCAGTTGGGGACAGGGGAACTATGGCTACACCTTC. The rearrangement joins TRBV6-5 to TRBJ1-2; 10 bases match TRBD1. The CDR3 totals 14 residues. Trimming took 4 bases from V and 2 from J; bases not matched to a gene: 1. The germline V gene encodes CDR1 MNHEY and CDR2 SVGAGI.

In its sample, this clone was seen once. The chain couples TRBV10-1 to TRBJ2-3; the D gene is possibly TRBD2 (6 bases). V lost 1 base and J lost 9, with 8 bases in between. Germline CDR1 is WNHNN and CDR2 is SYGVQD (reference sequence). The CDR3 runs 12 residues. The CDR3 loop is CASSEWGETQYF. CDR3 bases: TGCGCCAGCAGTGAGTGGGGGGAGACGCAGTATTTT.

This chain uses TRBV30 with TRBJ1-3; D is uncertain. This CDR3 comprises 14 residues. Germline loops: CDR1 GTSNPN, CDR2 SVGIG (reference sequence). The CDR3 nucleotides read TGTGGCTCCTCGGAAGCCTTCTCTGGAAACACCATATATTTT. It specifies CGSSEAFSGNTIYF.

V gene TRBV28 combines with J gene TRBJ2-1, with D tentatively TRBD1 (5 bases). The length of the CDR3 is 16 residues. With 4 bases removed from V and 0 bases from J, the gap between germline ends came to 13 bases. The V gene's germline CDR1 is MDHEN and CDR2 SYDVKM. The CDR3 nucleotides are TGTGCCAGCAGTTCTCACGCAGGGAACTCCTACAATGAGCAGTTCTTC. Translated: CASSSHAGNSYNEQFF.

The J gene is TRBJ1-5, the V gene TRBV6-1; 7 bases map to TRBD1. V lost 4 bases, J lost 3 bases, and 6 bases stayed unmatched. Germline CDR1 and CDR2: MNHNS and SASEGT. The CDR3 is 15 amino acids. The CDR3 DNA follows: TGTGCCAGCAGTGTTTACAGGGGCCCCAATCAGCCCCAGCATTTT. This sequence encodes CASSVYRGPNQPQHF.

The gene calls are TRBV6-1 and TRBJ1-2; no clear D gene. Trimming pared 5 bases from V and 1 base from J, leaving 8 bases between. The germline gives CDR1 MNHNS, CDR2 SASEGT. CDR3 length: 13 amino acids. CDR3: CASSFGDNYGYTF. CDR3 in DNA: TGTGCCAGCAGTTTCGGGGATAACTATGGCTACACCTTC.

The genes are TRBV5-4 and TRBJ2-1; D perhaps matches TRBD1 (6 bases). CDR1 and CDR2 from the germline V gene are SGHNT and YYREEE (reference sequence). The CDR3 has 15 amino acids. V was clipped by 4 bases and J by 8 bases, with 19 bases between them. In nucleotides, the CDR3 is TGTGCCAGCAGCCTACCGGGACAAGGCGGCCATGAGCAGTTCTTC. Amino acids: CASSLPGQGGHEQFF.

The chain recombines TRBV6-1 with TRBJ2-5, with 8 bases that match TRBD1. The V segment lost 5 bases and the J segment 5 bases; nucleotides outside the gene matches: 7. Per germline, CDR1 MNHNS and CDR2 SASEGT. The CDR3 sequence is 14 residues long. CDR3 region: CASSLRTGWETQYF. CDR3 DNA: TGTGCCAGCAGTCTGCGGACAGGGTGGGAGACCCAGTACTTC.